This T cell receptor beta chain was obtained from a study of CD8 T cells in Susac syndrome. The germline CDR1 and CDR2 sequences are SQVTM and ANQGSEA. CDR3 size: 13 residues. Deletions cut 2 bases from V and 3 bases from J, with 10 bases between. The authors reverse transcribed 0.5 to 1 ug RNA with random hexamers. TCRdb used MiXCR to reprocess the immunoSEQ multiplex PCR reads, holding one entry per CDR3 protein. Found here are around 160,000 distinct CDR3 sequences, about 95% of them singletons; the top ten hold 0.13% to 0.15%. From blood CD8+ and CD4+ T cells, the TCR beta chain was sequenced. It was healthy donors who served as the controls, matched for age and sex. Negative isolation was used for CD8+ and CD4+ T cells and FACS enrichment for TEMRA cells.

This TCR derives from a human donor in good health. The chain joins TRBV29-1 to TRBJ1-1; D unclear. Sequencing input: CD4+ T cells from PBMCs. DNA for the CDR3: TGCAGCGTTGAAAGGGCCTTAGACACTGAAGCTTTCTTT. This sequence encodes CSVERALDTEAFF.